The T cell receptor (beta chain) described here comes from a study of control samples from healthy donors and cancer patients. Repertoires were generated with immunoSEQ multiplex PCR, while TCRdb's copy carries only in-frame clones and drops some. The sample lists about 28,000 clones; 90% to 95% were seen once. The CDR3 is 14 amino acids. The trim removed 6 bases at V and 5 bases at J, leaving 5 bases unmatched. Germline values: CDR1 SNHLY, CDR2 FYNNEI. The chain links TRBV2 to TRBJ1-1; 11 bases line up with TRBD1. This receptor was identified in a man in his fifties with lung cancer. Specimen: PBMCs. Here the CDR3 reads CASRGQGASTEAFF. As DNA, the CDR3 is TGTGCCAGCAGAGGACAGGGGGCGAGTACTGAAGCTTTCTTT.